This is a list of T cell receptor beta chains from one sample in a study of cytomegalovirus exposure and HLA in healthy donors. The protocol was immunoSEQ multiplex PCR, while the TCRdb copy is restricted to in-frame clones and leaves out a portion. Among around 220,000 clones, over 60% were seen once, and the ten largest hold roughly 2%. Sequencing was carried out using PBMCs. Every receptor here comes from a man aged 18 to 30 in good health and CMV-seronegative. Each CDR3 is given with its conserved first and last residue. Fields, in order: clone size, J gene, D gene, V gene, CDR3 DNA, CDR3 protein. D genes are given only for firm matches. Clone size appears in some rows only: once, few, many, or a class for an expanded clone.

clone size: few; J gene: TRBJ1-2; D gene: TRBD1; V gene: TRBV6-4; CDR3 DNA: TGTGCCAGCAGTCTCCTAGGCAGGGGGCCGGGCTACACCTTC; CDR3 protein: CASSLLGRGPGYTF
clone size: -; J gene: TRBJ2-5; D gene: TRBD1; V gene: TRBV7-9; CDR3 DNA: TGTGCCAGCAGCCCAAGGACAGGGAGGGAGACCCAGTACTTC; CDR3 protein: CASSPRTGRETQYF
clone size: -; J gene: TRBJ2-5; D gene: TRBD2; V gene: TRBV5-1; CDR3 DNA: TGCGCCAGCAGCTTTGTTCAAACGACTAGCGGGACCGAGACCCAGTACTTC; CDR3 protein: CASSFVQTTSGTETQYF
clone size: -; J gene: TRBJ1-5; D gene: -; V gene: TRBV19; CDR3 DNA: TGTGCCAGTAGTATAACCAGGGGATGGGACCAGCCCCAGCATTTT; CDR3 protein: CASSITRGWDQPQHF
clone size: -; J gene: TRBJ1-4; D gene: -; V gene: TRBV27; CDR3 DNA: TGTGCCAGCAGTTTAGGAGGTGGACCCAATGAAAAACTGTTTTTT; CDR3 protein: CASSLGGGPNEKLFF
clone size: -; J gene: TRBJ2-7; D gene: -; V gene: TRBV14; CDR3 DNA: TGTGCCAGCAGCCAAGATAGGCTAGGTTGGCAGTACTTC; CDR3 protein: CASSQDRLGWQYF
clone size: -; J gene: TRBJ2-2; D gene: -; V gene: TRBV7-2; CDR3 DNA: TGTGCCAGCAGCTCAGGGCCACTACGCACCGGGGAGCTGTTTTTT; CDR3 protein: CASSSGPLRTGELFF
clone size: few; J gene: TRBJ2-5; D gene: TRBD1; V gene: TRBV12-5; CDR3 DNA: TGTGCTAGTGGTGTGGACAGGGGGCGGAAAGAGACCCAGTACTTC; CDR3 protein: CASGVDRGRKETQYF
clone size: -; J gene: TRBJ2-7; D gene: TRBD1; V gene: TRBV28; CDR3 DNA: TGTGCCAGCAGTATGCCCGGGACAGGGACCTACGAGCAGTACTTC; CDR3 protein: CASSMPGTGTYEQYF
clone size: once; J gene: TRBJ2-7; D gene: -; V gene: TRBV10-3; CDR3 DNA: TGTGCCATCAGTCTTGACAGAAGCTCCTACGAGCAGTACTTC; CDR3 protein: CAISLDRSSYEQYF
clone size: -; J gene: TRBJ2-5; D gene: TRBD2; V gene: TRBV18; CDR3 DNA: TGTGCCAGCTCAACTATAGCGGGAGGAGGGAAAGAGACCCAGTACTTC; CDR3 protein: CASSTIAGGGKETQYF
clone size: few; J gene: TRBJ2-2; D gene: TRBD1; V gene: TRBV19; CDR3 DNA: TGTGCCAGTAGTATCCAGGGGGCGAACGGGGAGCTGTTTTTT; CDR3 protein: CASSIQGANGELFF
clone size: -; J gene: TRBJ2-7; D gene: TRBD2; V gene: TRBV2; CDR3 DNA: TGTGCCAGCAGTGGTATAGCGGGGAATTCCTACGAGCAGTACTTC; CDR3 protein: CASSGIAGNSYEQYF
clone size: -; J gene: TRBJ2-2; D gene: TRBD1; V gene: TRBV6-5; CDR3 DNA: TGTGCCAGCAGAGGACAGGGCGGCACCGGGGAGCTGTTTTTT; CDR3 protein: CASRGQGGTGELFF